These 5 T cell receptor beta chains originate from one sample sequenced in a study of blood T cell repertoires in COVID-19. Some clones are missing from TCRdb's copy, which holds only in-frame ones; the method was immunoSEQ multiplex PCR. The table shows over 130,000 clones, with 75% to 90% occurring only once. Sequencing input: peripheral blood. The origin of the receptors is a man in his 70s with acute or convalescent COVID-19.

The V and J genes are TRBV6-5 and TRBJ1-2; 12 bases agree with TRBD1. The CDR3 covers 14 residues. V lost 6 bases to trimming and J lost 8 bases; unmatched junction nucleotides: 7. The germline gives CDR1 MNHEY, CDR2 SVGAGI. The CDR3 is CASSLGQGAGGYTF. CDR3 bases: TGTGCCAGCAGCCTGGGACAGGGGGCAGGGGGCTACACCTTC.

This clone was picked up a small number of times. This chain uses TRBV2 with TRBJ1-1, with TRBD1 as a possible D gene (6 bases). The CDR3 totals 13 residues. CDR1 and CDR2 from the germline V gene are SNHLY and FYNNEI. V lost 6 bases and J lost 4, with 12 bases in between. CDR3 sequence reads: CASRTTGITEAFF. Written as DNA, the CDR3 is TGTGCCAGCAGGACTACAGGGATCACTGAAGCTTTCTTT.

The CDR3 bases are TGCGCCAGCAGCTTGACGGCGGGATCGGCAGATACGCAGTATTTT. This translates into CASSLTAGSADTQYF. The rearrangement joins TRBV5-1 to TRBJ2-3; possibly TRBD2 for D (6 bases). CDR1 SGHRS and CDR2 YFSETQ come from the germline V gene. This CDR3 spans 15 amino acids. Trimming removed 1 base at V and 4 bases at J, with 13 bases between.

The chain couples TRBV5-5 to TRBJ1-5; a weak D match, TRBD1 (6 bases). Germline lookup yields CDR1 SGHKS and CDR2 YYEKEE (reference sequence). V lost 1 base and J 7 bases, leaving 12 bases between the germline ends. This CDR3 spans 14 amino acids. The chain's CDR3 is CASSLSGDRQPQHF. The CDR3 DNA reads TGTGCCAGCAGCTTGTCAGGGGACCGGCAGCCCCAGCATTTT.

The V gene is TRBV5-1, the J gene TRBJ1-5, with D possibly matching TRBD1 (5 bases). Per germline, CDR1 SGHRS and CDR2 YFSETQ. This CDR3 is 18 amino acids long. With 4 bases removed from V and 0 bases from J, the gap between germline ends came to 20 bases. CDR3 sequence reads: CASSPPPTETYSNQPQHF. The DNA of the CDR3 is TGCGCCAGCAGCCCTCCGCCGACAGAGACGTATAGCAATCAGCCCCAGCATTTT. The full variable domain, in which reference TRBV5-1 and TRBJ1-5 provide the parts outside the CDR3, is KAGVTQTPRYLIKTRGQQVTLSCSPISGHRSVSWYQQTPGQGLQFLFEYFSETQRNKGNFPGRFSGRQFSNSRSEMNVSTLELGDSALYLCASSPPPTETYSNQPQHFGDGTRLSIL.